The T cell receptor (beta chain) described here comes from a study of CD8 T cells in Susac syndrome. RNA, at about 0.45 to 1 ug, was reverse transcribed with random hexamers. TCRdb ran MiXCR on the immunoSEQ multiplex PCR reads and lists one entry per CDR3 protein. Of over 140,000 distinct CDR3 sequences in the sample, roughly 94% were seen once. Germline CDR1 GTSNPN, CDR2 SVGIG (reference sequence). J lost 4 bases, V lost 5 bases, and 10 bases had no gene match. The CDR3 extends over 15 amino acids. Sequenced sample: CD4+ T cells from PBMCs. This receptor was identified in a human donor with Susac syndrome. The chain carries TRBV30 and TRBJ1-1; 10 bases are shared with TRBD1. This CDR3 is CAWRPLDRGGTEAFF. The CDR3 nucleotides are TGTGCCTGGCGTCCCCTGGACAGGGGGGGCACTGAAGCTTTCTTT. Full variable domain (rest looked up from reference TRBV30 and TRBJ1-1): SQTIHQWPATLVQPVGSPLSLECTVEGTSNPNLYWYRQAAGRGLQLLFYSVGIGQISSEVPQNLSASRPQDRQFILSSKKLLLSDSGFYLCAWRPLDRGGTEAFFGQGTRLTVV.